The 28 T cell receptor beta chains below all came from one sample that was sequenced in a study of CD8+CD57+ T cells in acquired aplastic anemia. Profiles of TCR beta VDJ and CDR3 were generated from a genomic DNA template. MiXCR, run by TCRdb on the reads, gives a single entry per CDR3 protein. Of 400,000 to 500,000 distinct CDR3 sequences listed, approximately 70% were seen once; the top ten hold 3.5% to 4.5%. The source material was sorted CD4+, CD8+, or CD8+CD57+ T cells (not recorded which) from PBMCs. These receptors came from a human donor in good health, serving as a control.

This clonotype was counted ten times or more. The chain links TRBV7-3 to TRBJ1-6; D might be TRBD1 (6 bases). Trimming pared 1 base from V and 2 bases from J, leaving 6 bases between. CDR1 and CDR2 (germline): SGHTA, FQGTGA. The CDR3 consists of 15 residues. The CDR3: CASSLKGAYNSPLHF. CDR3 in DNA: TGTGCCAGCAGCTTAAAGGGGGCCTATAATTCACCCCTCCACTTT. Drawing the rest from reference TRBV7-3 and TRBJ1-6, the complete variable domain is GAGVSQTPSNKVTEKGKYVELRCDPISGHTALYWYRQSLGQGPEFLIYFQGTGAADDSGLPNDRFFAVRPEGSVSTLKIQRTERGDSAVYLCASSLKGAYNSPLHFGNGTRLTVT.

Turning to this clonotype: Being one base from a much bigger clone, this may be a read error. The chain links TRBV9 to TRBJ2-7; weak D call: TRBD1 (5 bases). V lost 4 bases and J lost 6, with 29 bases in between. Germline assignment: CDR1 SGDLS and CDR2 YYNGEE. CDR3 size: 18 residues. CDR3 sequence (DNA): TGTGCCAGCAGCCGAGAAGGACACCGGTGCCCCTATACTTGCGAGCAGTACTTC. Translated: CASSREGHRCPYTCEQYF.

The sample holds many counts of this clonotype. This may be a read error, as it is one base from a much larger clone. The chain uses TRBV19 and TRBJ1-2, with D possibly TRBD1 on 5 matching bases. This CDR3 contains 12 residues. V lost 7 bases to trimming and J lost 7 bases, with 13 bases between them. CDR1 and CDR2 from the germline V gene are LNHDA and SQIVND (reference sequence). CDR3 region: CASNMSGGGYTF. The DNA for the CDR3 is TGTGCCAGTAATATGTCCGGGGGTGGCTACACCTTC. The whole variable domain, remainder taken from reference TRBV19 and TRBJ1-2, is DGGITQSPKYLFRKEGQNVTLSCEQNLNHDAMYWYRQDPGQGLRLIYYSQIVNDFQKGDIAEGYSVSREKKESFPLTVTSAQKNPTAFYLCASNMSGGGYTFGSGTRLTVV.

The V and J genes are TRBV12-5 and TRBJ2-3; D tentatively reads TRBD1 or TRBD2 (5 bases each). Germline V lookup: CDR1 LGHNT, CDR2 FRNRAP. The CDR3 loop spans 12 amino acids. The CDR3 nucleotides are TGTGCCAGCAGTTTGGGGGCAGATACGCAGTATTTT. Encoded protein: CASSLGADTQYF.

As regards this clonotype: This may come from a read error, since a much larger clone is one base off. This chain links TRBV20-1 with TRBJ2-3; 8 bases are a match to TRBD1. V lost 5 bases to trimming and J lost 5 bases; unmatched junction nucleotides: 12. The CDR3 is 15 amino acids. Germline V lookup: CDR1 DFQATT, CDR2 SNEGSKA (reference sequence). This CDR3 reads CSAATGQVLKDTQYF. CDR3 nucleotides: TGCAGTGCTGCCACGGGACAGGTTCTTAAAGATACGCAGTATTTT.

The chain employs TRBV12-3 or TRBV12-4 and TRBJ2-1; TRBD1 might be the D (6 bases). V shed 5 bases and J shed 2 bases, with 13 bases lying between them. This CDR3 is 15 amino acids long. DNA of the CDR3: TGTGCCAGCAGTCCCTCAGGGGTTACCTACAATGAGCAGTTCTTC. Translating gives CASSPSGVTYNEQFF.

This chain uses TRBV10-1 with TRBJ2-7, with a possible D match to TRBD1 (6 bases). Germline V lookup: CDR1 WNHNN, CDR2 SYGVQD (reference sequence). The CDR3 is made up of 13 amino acids. V dropped 3 bases and J dropped 9 bases, with 15 bases sitting between them. The CDR3 DNA reads as TGCGCCAGCAGTGAACAGGGTCGGGGCGGGCAGTACTTC. Amino acids: CASSEQGRGGQYF.

The CDR3 nucleotides read TGTGCCAGCAGCATACGACTAGCGAGCGCTGAAGCTTTCTTT. It yields the protein CASSIRLASAEAFF. The chain employs TRBV7-3 and TRBJ1-1; no reliable D call. This CDR3 is 14 amino acids long. The V gene lost 5 bases and the J gene lost 6 bases, with 16 bases spanning the gap. Per the germline V gene, CDR1 is SGHTA and CDR2 is FQGTGA.

The V gene is TRBV7-4, the J gene TRBJ1-3; TRBD1 matches 7 bases. CDR1 is SGHVT and CDR2 is SQSDAQ in the germline V gene. The CDR3 is 15 residues long. Trimming took 5 bases from V and 3 from J; bases not matched to a gene: 7. The CDR3 is CASSEETGYGNTIYF. The CDR3 coding sequence is TGTGCCAGCAGCGAGGAGACAGGGTATGGAAACACCATATATTTT. The full variable domain, rest sourced from reference TRBV7-4 and TRBJ1-3, is GAGVSQSPRYKVAKRGRDVALRCDSISGHVTLYWYRQTLGQGSEVLTYSQSDAQRDKSGRPSGRFSAERPERSVSTLKIQRTEQGDSAVYLCASSEETGYGNTIYFGEGSWLTVV.

The chain joins TRBV20-1 to TRBJ2-5; 14 bases map to TRBD2. The CDR3 covers 17 residues. With 5 bases clipped from V and 4 bases from J, the junction kept 12 bases outside the gene matches. Germline V CDR1 and CDR2: DFQATT, SNEGSKA (reference sequence). The CDR3 loop is CSARAGGTSGGTETQYF. The CDR3 DNA reads as TGCAGTGCTCGGGCGGGCGGGACTAGCGGGGGAACAGAGACCCAGTACTTC.

This clonotype was counted at least ten times. This chain links TRBV20-1 with TRBJ2-3, with 12 bases identical to TRBD2. J gave up 2 bases and V 3 bases, and 6 bases lay outside the gene matches. CDR1 and CDR2 from the germline V gene are DFQATT and SNEGSKA (reference sequence). The CDR3 runs to 16 residues. The DNA for the CDR3 is TGCAGTGCTAGGCCGGGACTAGCGGGTTTCACAGATACGCAGTATTTT. This sequence encodes CSARPGLAGFTDTQYF.

This clonotype appeared once. The chain combines TRBV12-3 or TRBV12-4 with TRBJ1-4; D unresolved. The germline V and J ends were trimmed by 7 bases and 7 bases, with 16 bases remaining between them. This CDR3 contains 14 residues. The CDR3 DNA follows: TGTGCCAGCAAAACAGCGGGGAGAGGTGAAAAACTGTTTTTT. Amino acids: CASKTAGRGEKLFF.

The rearrangement links TRBV5-1 to TRBJ1-2; D may be TRBD1 (6 bases). V shed 1 base and J shed 10 bases, with 14 bases lying between them. Per the germline V gene, CDR1 is SGHRS and CDR2 is YFSETQ. The CDR3 sequence is 13 residues long. The CDR3 sequence: CASSLSSGGAYTF. For the CDR3, the DNA is TGCGCCAGCAGCTTGTCTAGCGGGGGGGCCTACACCTTC.

A note on this clonotype: No conserved phenylalanine or tryptophan is present at the end of the CDR3, so a read error is the likely explanation. Because the CDR3's place on the DNA is in doubt, the DNA is left out and the CDR3 is given as listed by TCRdb. The gene calls are TRBV2 and TRBJ2-2; TRBD1, the D gene given by the table, was not confirmed from the DNA. With termini counted, the CDR3 has 15 amino acids. Germline-derived CDR1 and CDR2 are SNHLY and FYNNEI. The CDR3: CASRSTGVPEAVFGQ.

This chain links TRBV20-1 with TRBJ1-2, with D perhaps matching TRBD1 (6 bases). The CDR3 consists of 14 residues. Per the germline V gene, CDR1 is DFQATT and CDR2 is SNEGSKA (reference sequence). With 4 bases removed from V and 2 bases from J, the gap between germline ends came to 14 bases. The CDR3 sequence: CSATGGEENYGYTF. The CDR3, as DNA: TGCAGTGCTACTGGGGGCGAGGAGAACTATGGCTACACCTTC.

Worth noting for this clonotype: It may be a read error: a sequence one base away is much more abundant. The V call is TRBV7-4, the J call TRBJ2-7; D uncertain. The CDR3 spans 14 residues. Germline CDR1 and CDR2: SGHVT and SQSDAQ. V gave up 6 bases and J gave up 7 bases, with 19 bases separating them. DNA of the CDR3: TGTGCCAGCAGTGACACTTGGACCATGGATGAGCAGTACTTC. Amino acids: CASSDTWTMDEQYF.

This clonotype has at least ten counts. The V and J genes are TRBV30 and TRBJ1-2; weak D call: TRBD1 (5 bases). Germline-derived CDR1 and CDR2 are GTSNPN and SVGIG (reference sequence). V dropped 3 bases and J dropped 1 base, with 9 bases sitting between them. This CDR3 spans 13 amino acids. CDR3 coding DNA: TGTGCCTGGAGCGAGGGACGTAACTATGGCTACACCTTC. Encoded protein: CAWSEGRNYGYTF.

There are many counts of this clonotype. The V call is TRBV7-6, the J call TRBJ2-2; 9 bases are shared with TRBD2. With 5 bases clipped from V and 4 bases from J, the junction kept 5 bases outside the gene matches. The CDR3 is 15 amino acids. Germline CDR1 is SGHVS and CDR2 is FNYEAQ. The CDR3 is CASSRSGGGTGELFF. The CDR3 region has the DNA TGTGCCAGCAGCCGTAGCGGGGGCGGCACCGGGGAGCTGTTTTTT.

V and J are TRBV5-1 and TRBJ1-2; D is unclear. The V end lost 1 base, the J end lost 10 bases, and 14 bases lay between the germline ends. Germline assignment: CDR1 SGHRS and CDR2 YFSETQ. CDR3 length equals 13 residues. The DNA of the CDR3 is TGCGCCAGCAGCTTGACTTACTCTGGAAACTACACCTTC. Encoded protein: CASSLTYSGNYTF.

Worth noting for this clonotype: The missing conserved phenylalanine or tryptophan at the end of this CDR3 makes a read error likely. The DNA is left out, because the CDR3 cannot be placed on it with certainty; the CDR3 is given as TCRdb lists it. This chain links TRBV7-3 with TRBJ2-3; the D segment call TRBD2 is taken from the table without a DNA check. In germline, CDR1 is SGHTA, CDR2 FQGTGA. The CDR3 extends over 13 residues, inclusive of both ends. Here the CDR3 reads CASSSGRDNSPLL.

The table lists this clonotype with a few counts. The chain uses TRBV20-1 and TRBJ1-5; 7 bases are a match to TRBD1. Germline V lookup: CDR1 DFQATT, CDR2 SNEGSKA (reference sequence). Unmatched junction bases numbered 8, after V lost 3 bases and J lost 3 bases. CDR3 length: 15 amino acids. The CDR3 sequence: CSARAGEGANQPQHF. Here the CDR3 DNA reads TGCAGTGCTAGGGCAGGGGAGGGGGCCAATCAGCCCCAGCATTTT.

This clonotype was seen only a few times. The germline gene is not matched at one end of the junction; a read error may be the cause. V usage is TRBV5-1 and J usage is TRBJ1-2, with TRBD1 as a possible D gene (6 bases). The germline V gene has CDR1 SGHRS and CDR2 YFSETQ. CDR3 length: 12 amino acids. For the CDR3, the DNA is TGTGCCAGCAGCTTAGGGGGGGGTGGCTACACCTTC. It is translated as CASSLGGGGYTF.

This clonotype was picked up many times. The genes are TRBV7-2 and TRBJ1-5; D may be TRBD1 (6 bases). Trimming stripped 1 base from V and 2 bases from J, with 9 bases between. The CDR3 loop spans 15 amino acids. Germline CDR1 is SGHTA and CDR2 is FQGNSA. The DNA for the CDR3 is TGTGCCAGCAGCTTAGATGGGGGCGGCAATCAGCCCCAGCATTTT. This codes for CASSLDGGGNQPQHF. Full variable domain (remainder filled in from reference TRBV7-2 and TRBJ1-5): GAGVSQSPSNKVTEKGKDVELRCDPISGHTALYWYRQSLGQGLEFLIYFQGNSAPDKSGLPSDRFSAERTGGSVSTLTIQRTQQEDSAVYLCASSLDGGGNQPQHFGDGTRLSIL.

CDR3 amino acids: CAWSDFSEAFF. DNA for the CDR3: TGTGCCTGGAGTGATTTTTCTGAAGCTTTCTTT. The rearrangement links TRBV30 to TRBJ1-1; no clear D gene. The germline CDR1 and CDR2 sequences are GTSNPN and SVGIG (reference sequence). Trimming stripped 1 base from V and 6 bases from J, with 6 bases between. CDR3 length: 11 amino acids. The full variable domain, completed using reference TRBV30 and TRBJ1-1, is SQTIHQWPATLVQPVGSPLSLECTVEGTSNPNLYWYRQAAGRGLQLLFYSVGIGQISSEVPQNLSASRPQDRQFILSSKKLLLSDSGFYLCAWSDFSEAFFGQGTRLTVV.

This clonotype was seen only a few times. The chain links TRBV29-1 to TRBJ2-7, with 9 bases identical to TRBD1. The V segment lost 6 bases and the J segment 6 bases; nucleotides outside the gene matches: 9. The germline V gene encodes CDR1 SQVTM and CDR2 ANQGSEA. The length of the CDR3 is 13 residues. The CDR3: CSVIRDRVREQYF. The CDR3 DNA is TGCAGCGTAATCCGGGACAGGGTGCGCGAGCAGTACTTC.

This clonotype has only a few counts. This chain joins TRBV25-1 and TRBJ1-2, with D perhaps matching TRBD1 (6 bases). The CDR3 extends over 15 amino acids. The germline CDR1 and CDR2 sequences are MGHDK and SYGVNS. Between the trimmed V and J ends, which lost 6 bases and 4 bases, there was a span of 18 bases. CDR3 amino acids: CASSPGGSLGYGYTF. The CDR3 region has the DNA TGTGCCAGCAGCCCCGGGGGCAGCCTGGGCTATGGCTACACCTTC.

Comments on this clonotype: It may be a read error: a sequence one base away is much more abundant. This chain links TRBV20-1 with TRBJ2-1; D might be TRBD2 (7 bases). Germline CDR1 is DFQATT and CDR2 is SNEGSKA (reference sequence). The V end was cut by 6 bases, the J end by 6 bases, with 21 bases between. The CDR3 contains 15 residues. The CDR3 loop is CSAPGVAGAANEQFF. The CDR3 DNA sequence: TGCAGTGCGCCGGGAGTGGCGGGGGCGGCCAATGAGCAGTTCTTC.

Notes on this clonotype: A clone one base away is much larger, so this may be a read error. This rearrangement joins TRBV4-1 to TRBJ1-3; D is ambiguous. CDR1 is MGHRA and CDR2 is YSYEKL in the germline V gene. CDR3 length: 18 amino acids. With 0 bases removed from V and 2 bases from J, the gap between germline ends came to 17 bases. CDR3 coding DNA: TGCGCCAGCAGCCAAGATCTCGTTCGACGGCTCCCTGGAAACACCATATATTTT. Translation: CASSQDLVRRLPGNTIYF.